The 15 T cell receptor beta chains listed next were all sequenced from one sample in a study of T cells in Graves' hyperthyroidism and ophthalmopathy. Amplification yielded TCR beta CDR3 regions, with RNA transcripts as the source. The HTBI primer set served for first-round RT-PCR of the TCR CDR3. Via MiXCR, TCRdb re-called the multiplex PCR reads, giving one row per CDR3 protein. The table has roughly 570,000 distinct CDR3 sequences, just over 45% seen once; the top ten hold 15% to 20%. Sequenced sample: peripheral blood or thyroid tissue (not recorded which). The receptor source for this set is an adult woman with Graves' disease, either hyperthyroidism or ophthalmopathy (not recorded which).

As for this clonotype: At one end the junction does not follow the germline gene, possibly because of a read error. The chain recombines TRBV29-1 with TRBJ1-5; D is unclear. The CDR3 contains 13 residues. In germline, CDR1 is SQVTM, CDR2 ANQGSEA. In nucleotides, the CDR3 is TGCAGCGTAGAAGACGGGGAGAATCAGCCCCAGCATTTT. Translated: CSVEDGENQPQHF.

The CDR3 protein is CASSGGQGLEKDNSPLHF. The CDR3 DNA reads as TGTGCCAGCAGTGGAGGACAGGGACTAGAAAAGGACAATTCACCCCTCCACTTT. The J gene is TRBJ1-6, the V gene TRBV7-9; 8 nucleotides agree with TRBD1. Losses at the gene ends were 6 bases for V and 7 bases for J; bases not matched to a gene: 17. The CDR3 has 18 amino acids. The germline V gene has CDR1 SEHNR and CDR2 FQNEAQ (reference sequence).

J is TRBJ2-2 and V is TRBV20-1, with 14 bases that match TRBD2. V was clipped by 7 bases and J by 7 bases; unmatched bases: 8. Germline-derived CDR1 and CDR2 are DFQATT and SNEGSKA (reference sequence). The length of the CDR3 is 15 residues. As DNA, the CDR3 is TGCAGTGTCAAGGGACTAGCGGGGGCCAGCGGGGAGCTGTTTTTT. Its translation: CSVKGLAGASGELFF.

Comment on this clonotype: This may arise from a read error, as a much more abundant clone is one base away. V gene TRBV3-1 combines with J gene TRBJ2-2, with D uncertain. The germline V gene has CDR1 LGHDT and CDR2 YNNKEL (reference sequence). Between the trimmed V and J ends, which lost 0 bases and 6 bases, there was a span of 8 bases. CDR3 size: 14 residues. The CDR3 nucleotides are TGTGCCAGCAGCCAAGAGGCAGTCGCCGGGGAGCTGTTTTTT. As protein: CASSQEAVAGELFF.

This chain uses TRBV3-1 with TRBJ2-7; D ambiguous. Trimming left V 1 base short and J 6 bases short, with 16 bases between. This CDR3 has 15 amino acids. Germline-derived CDR1 and CDR2 are LGHDT and YNNKEL (reference sequence). In DNA form, the CDR3 reads TGTGCCAGCAGCCAAGTCCCGTCTTCCCGAGCCGAGCAGTACTTC. Its protein product is CASSQVPSSRAEQYF.

The chain couples TRBV11-1 to TRBJ1-5, with 11 bases aligning to TRBD1. Germline V gene data show CDR1 as SGHAT and CDR2 as FQDESV (reference sequence). Unmatched junction bases numbered 12, after V lost 4 bases and J lost 7 bases. This CDR3 region has 17 residues. The CDR3 spells CASSSSTGTGGFQPQHF. In DNA form, the CDR3 reads TGTGCCAGCAGCTCATCCACCGGGACAGGGGGTTTCCAGCCCCAGCATTTT. Full variable domain (missing parts from reference TRBV11-1 and TRBJ1-5): EAEVAQSPRYKITEKSQAVAFWCDPISGHATLYWYRQILGQGPELLVQFQDESVVDDSQLPKDRFSAERLKGVDSTLKIQPAELGDSAMYLCASSSSTGTGGFQPQHFGDGTRLSIL.

This clonotype was picked up a small number of times. This chain connects TRBV20-1 to TRBJ2-6; D may match TRBD1 or TRBD2 (5 bases each). Looked up from germline, CDR1 is DFQATT and CDR2 is SNEGSKA (reference sequence). V lost 1 base and J lost 4, with 11 bases in between. This CDR3 spans 15 amino acids. CDR3 region: CSARVRDAGANVLTF. CDR3 bases: TGCAGTGCTAGAGTGAGGGACGCGGGGGCCAACGTCCTGACTTTC.

J is TRBJ2-2 and V is TRBV7-2; 11 bases fit TRBD2. Germline V gives CDR1 SGHTA, CDR2 FQGNSA. The length of the CDR3 is 17 residues. V lost 5 bases and J lost 6; bases outside the gene matches: 11. The CDR3 DNA reads as TGTGCCAGCAGCCCCATTAGCGGGAGGGCCCAGTCCGGGGAGCTGTTTTTT. It yields the protein CASSPISGRAQSGELFF.

The chain joins TRBV7-9 to TRBJ1-1, with D tentatively TRBD1 (6 bases). The CDR3 totals 14 residues. Per the germline V gene, CDR1 is SEHNR and CDR2 is FQNEAQ (reference sequence). V was pared by 5 bases and J by 11 bases, with 21 bases between. CDR3: CASSPSGVSGGAFF. The CDR3 region has the DNA TGTGCCAGCAGCCCTAGTGGAGTTTCCGGGGGCGCTTTCTTT.

The V call is TRBV10-3, the J call TRBJ2-5; D possibly matches TRBD1 or TRBD2 (5 bases each). The CDR3 extends over 15 amino acids. Trimming removed 8 bases from V and 5 bases from J, with 21 bases in between. Germline lookup yields CDR1 ENHRY and CDR2 SYGVKD. The CDR3 loop reads CAIPRDEGMMETQYF. In DNA form, the CDR3 reads TGTGCCATCCCCCGCGACGAGGGGATGATGGAGACCCAGTACTTC.

The rearrangement links TRBV2 to TRBJ1-1; unclear D gene. Germline lookup yields CDR1 SNHLY and CDR2 FYNNEI. This CDR3 is built from 15 residues. The germline V and J ends were trimmed by 2 bases and 0 bases, with 10 bases remaining between them. The CDR3 DNA is TGTGCCAGCAGTGAATTGGAGGGTTTGAACACTGAAGCTTTCTTT. Amino acid sequence: CASSELEGLNTEAFF.

This clonotype has more than one count but fewer than ten. CDR3 sequence: CATSTTGYEQFF. The CDR3 DNA reads TGTGCCACCAGTACGACAGGCTATGAGCAGTTCTTC. The J gene is TRBJ2-1, the V gene TRBV24-1; TRBD1 is a possible D gene (6 bases). Trimming pared 6 bases from V and 8 bases from J, leaving 10 bases between. CDR1 KGHDR and CDR2 SFDVKD come from the germline V gene. This CDR3 is built from 12 residues.

The chain couples TRBV6-5 to TRBJ2-1; either TRBD1 or TRBD2 may supply D (5 bases each). Germline-derived CDR1 and CDR2 are MNHEY and SVGAGI. V shed 4 bases and J shed 6 bases, with 7 bases lying between them. This CDR3 region has 12 residues. CDR3 nucleotide sequence: TGTGCCAGCAGTTGGGACGTCAATGAGCAGTTCTTC. Its protein is CASSWDVNEQFF.

The gene calls are TRBV7-9 and TRBJ2-2, with D unresolved. V lost 1 base and J lost 9, with 6 bases in between. Germline V gene data show CDR1 as SEHNR and CDR2 as FQNEAQ (reference sequence). The CDR3 loop spans 12 amino acids. Here the CDR3 DNA reads TGTGCCAGCAGCTTAGAGTATTGGGAGCTGTTTTTT. As protein: CASSLEYWELFF.

This clonotype came up many times. The chain employs TRBV12-3 or TRBV12-4 and TRBJ1-2; no firm D call. The V end was cut by 8 bases, the J end by 2 bases, with 9 bases between. CDR3 length: 12 amino acids. The chain's CDR3 is CASLGPNYGYTF. As DNA, the CDR3 is TGTGCCAGCCTGGGCCCAAACTATGGCTACACCTTC.